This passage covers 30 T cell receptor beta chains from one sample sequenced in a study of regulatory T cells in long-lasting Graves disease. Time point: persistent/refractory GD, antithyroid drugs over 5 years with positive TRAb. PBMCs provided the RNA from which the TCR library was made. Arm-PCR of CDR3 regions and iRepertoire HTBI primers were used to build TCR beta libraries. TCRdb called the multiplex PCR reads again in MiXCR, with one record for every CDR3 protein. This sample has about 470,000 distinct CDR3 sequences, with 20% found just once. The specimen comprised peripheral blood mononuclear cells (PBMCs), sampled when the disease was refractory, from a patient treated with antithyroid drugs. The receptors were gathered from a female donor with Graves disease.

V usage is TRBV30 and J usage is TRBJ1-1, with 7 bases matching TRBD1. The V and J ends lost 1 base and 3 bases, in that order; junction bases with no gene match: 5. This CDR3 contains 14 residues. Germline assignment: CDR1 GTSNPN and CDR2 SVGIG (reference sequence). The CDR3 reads CAWSEGQTDTEAFF. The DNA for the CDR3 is TGTGCCTGGAGTGAGGGACAGACGGACACTGAAGCTTTCTTT. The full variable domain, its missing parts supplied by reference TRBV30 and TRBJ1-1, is SQTIHQWPATLVQPVGSPLSLECTVEGTSNPNLYWYRQAAGRGLQLLFYSVGIGQISSEVPQNLSASRPQDRQFILSSKKLLLSDSGFYLCAWSEGQTDTEAFFGQGTRLTVV.

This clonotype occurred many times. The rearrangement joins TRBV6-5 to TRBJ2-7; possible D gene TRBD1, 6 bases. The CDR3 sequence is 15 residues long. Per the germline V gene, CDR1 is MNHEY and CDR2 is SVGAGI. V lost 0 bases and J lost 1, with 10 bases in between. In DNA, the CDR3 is TGTGCCAGCAGTTACTCGACAGGAGGTTCCTACGAGCAGTACTTC. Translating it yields CASSYSTGGSYEQYF.

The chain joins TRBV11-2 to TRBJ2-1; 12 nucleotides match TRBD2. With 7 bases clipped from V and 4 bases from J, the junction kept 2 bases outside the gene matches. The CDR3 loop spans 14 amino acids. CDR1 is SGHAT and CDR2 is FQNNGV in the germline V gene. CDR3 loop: CASIGLAGYNEQFF. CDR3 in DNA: TGTGCCAGCATCGGACTAGCGGGATACAATGAGCAGTTCTTC.

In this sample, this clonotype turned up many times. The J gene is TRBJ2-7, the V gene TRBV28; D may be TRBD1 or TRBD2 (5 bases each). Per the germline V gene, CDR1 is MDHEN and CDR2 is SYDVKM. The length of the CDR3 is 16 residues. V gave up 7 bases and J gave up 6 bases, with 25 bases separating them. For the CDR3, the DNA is TGTGCCAGCACCCAAAGAGGGGCTAGTTCGCTCTCCGAGCAGTACTTC. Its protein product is CASTQRGASSLSEQYF.

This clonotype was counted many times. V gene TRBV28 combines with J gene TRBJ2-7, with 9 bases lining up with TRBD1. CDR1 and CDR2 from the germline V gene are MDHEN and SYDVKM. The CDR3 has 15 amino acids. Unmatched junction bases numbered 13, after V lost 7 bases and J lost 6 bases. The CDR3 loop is CASMVWEQGAGEQYF. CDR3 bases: TGTGCCAGCATGGTGTGGGAACAGGGGGCGGGCGAGCAGTACTTC.

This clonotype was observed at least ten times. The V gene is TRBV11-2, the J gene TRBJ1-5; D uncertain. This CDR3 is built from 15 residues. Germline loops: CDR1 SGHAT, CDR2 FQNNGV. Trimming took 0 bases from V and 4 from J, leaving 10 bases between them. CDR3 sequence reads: CASSLDQASNQPQHF. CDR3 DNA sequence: TGTGCCAGCAGCTTAGATCAAGCTTCTAATCAGCCCCAGCATTTT.

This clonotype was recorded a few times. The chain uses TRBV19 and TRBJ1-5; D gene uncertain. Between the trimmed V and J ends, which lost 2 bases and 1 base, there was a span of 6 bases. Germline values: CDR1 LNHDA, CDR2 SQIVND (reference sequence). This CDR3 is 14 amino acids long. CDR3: CASSIIRSNQPQHF. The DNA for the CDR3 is TGTGCCAGTAGTATAATACGGAGCAATCAGCCCCAGCATTTT. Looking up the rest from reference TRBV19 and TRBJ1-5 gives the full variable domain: DGGITQSPKYLFRKEGQNVTLSCEQNLNHDAMYWYRQDPGQGLRLIYYSQIVNDFQKGDIAEGYSVSREKKESFPLTVTSAQKNPTAFYLCASSIIRSNQPQHFGDGTRLSIL.

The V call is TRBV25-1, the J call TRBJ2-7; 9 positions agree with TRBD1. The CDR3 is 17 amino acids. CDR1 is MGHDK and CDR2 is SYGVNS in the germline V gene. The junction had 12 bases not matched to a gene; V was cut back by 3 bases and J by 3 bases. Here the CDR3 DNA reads TGTGCCAGCAGTGAGGGGACAGGGAAACCGAACTTCTACGAGCAGTACTTC. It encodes CASSEGTGKPNFYEQYF.

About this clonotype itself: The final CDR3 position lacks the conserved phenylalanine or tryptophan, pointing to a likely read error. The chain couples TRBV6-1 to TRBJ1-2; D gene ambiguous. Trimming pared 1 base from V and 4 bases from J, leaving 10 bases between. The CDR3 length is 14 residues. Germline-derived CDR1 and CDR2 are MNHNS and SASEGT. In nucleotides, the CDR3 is TGTGCCAGCAGTGAAGAGGTCGCTAGCTATGGCTACACCTCC. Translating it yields CASSEEVASYGYTS.

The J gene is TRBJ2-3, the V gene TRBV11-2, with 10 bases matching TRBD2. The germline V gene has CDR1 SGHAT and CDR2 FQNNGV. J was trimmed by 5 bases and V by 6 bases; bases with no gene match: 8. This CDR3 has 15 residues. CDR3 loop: CASRKTSGPVDTQYF. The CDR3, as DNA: TGTGCCAGCAGGAAGACTAGCGGGCCGGTAGATACGCAGTATTTT. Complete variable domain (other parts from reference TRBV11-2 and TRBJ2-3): EAGVAQSPRYKIIEKRQSVAFWCNPISGHATLYWYQQILGQGPKLLIQFQNNGVVDDSQLPKDRFSAERLKGVDSTLKIQPAKLEDSAVYLCASRKTSGPVDTQYFGPGTRLTVL.

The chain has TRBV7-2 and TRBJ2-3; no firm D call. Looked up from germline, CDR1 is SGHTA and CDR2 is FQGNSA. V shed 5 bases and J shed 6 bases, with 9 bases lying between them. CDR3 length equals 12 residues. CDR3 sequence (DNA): TGTGCCAGCAGCCCACCAGCGGATACGCAGTATTTT. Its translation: CASSPPADTQYF.

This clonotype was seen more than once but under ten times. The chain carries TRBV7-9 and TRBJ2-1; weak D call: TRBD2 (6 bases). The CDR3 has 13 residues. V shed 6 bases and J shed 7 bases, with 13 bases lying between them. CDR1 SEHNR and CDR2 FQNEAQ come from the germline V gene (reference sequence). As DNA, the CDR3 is TGTGCCAGCAGACCGAGACTAGGAAATGAGCAGTTCTTC. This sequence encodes CASRPRLGNEQFF.

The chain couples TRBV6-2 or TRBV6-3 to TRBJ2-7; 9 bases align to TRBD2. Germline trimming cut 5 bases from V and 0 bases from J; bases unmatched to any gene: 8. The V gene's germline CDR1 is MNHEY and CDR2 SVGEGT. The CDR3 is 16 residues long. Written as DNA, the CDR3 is TGTGCCAGCAGTGAAGAGGGCGGGAGGGCCTCCTACGAGCAGTACTTC. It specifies CASSEEGGRASYEQYF.

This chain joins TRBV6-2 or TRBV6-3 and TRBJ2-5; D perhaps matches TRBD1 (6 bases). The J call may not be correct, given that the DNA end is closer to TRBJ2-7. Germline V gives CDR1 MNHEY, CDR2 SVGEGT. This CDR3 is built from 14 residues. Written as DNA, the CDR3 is TGTGCCAGCAGTGCAACAGGGACGTTCTACGAGCAGTACTTC. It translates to CASSATGTFYEQYF.

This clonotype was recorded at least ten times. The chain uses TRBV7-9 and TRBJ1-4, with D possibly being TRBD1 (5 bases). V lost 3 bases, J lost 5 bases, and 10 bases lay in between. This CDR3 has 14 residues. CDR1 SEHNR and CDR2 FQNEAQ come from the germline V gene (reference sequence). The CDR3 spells CASSFTGENEKLFF. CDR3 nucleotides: TGTGCCAGCAGCTTTACAGGAGAGAATGAAAAACTGTTTTTT.

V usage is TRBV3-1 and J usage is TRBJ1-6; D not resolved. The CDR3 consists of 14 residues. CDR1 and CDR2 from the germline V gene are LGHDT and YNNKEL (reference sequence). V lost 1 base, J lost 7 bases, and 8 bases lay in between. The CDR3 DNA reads TGTGCCAGCAGCCAAGCGCAGAAAAATTCACCCCTCCACTTT. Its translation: CASSQAQKNSPLHF. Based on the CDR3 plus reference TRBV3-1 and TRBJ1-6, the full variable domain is DTAVSQTPKYLVTQMGNDKSIKCEQNLGHDTMYWYKQDSKKFLKIMFSYNNKELIINETVPNRFSPKSPDKAHLNLHINSLELGDSAVYFCASSQAQKNSPLHFGNGTRLTVT.

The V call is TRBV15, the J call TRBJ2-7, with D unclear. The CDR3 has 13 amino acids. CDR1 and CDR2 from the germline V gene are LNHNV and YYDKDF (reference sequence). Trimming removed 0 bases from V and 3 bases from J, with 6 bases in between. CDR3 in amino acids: CATSRESVYEQYF. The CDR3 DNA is TGTGCCACCAGCAGAGAATCCGTCTACGAGCAGTACTTC.

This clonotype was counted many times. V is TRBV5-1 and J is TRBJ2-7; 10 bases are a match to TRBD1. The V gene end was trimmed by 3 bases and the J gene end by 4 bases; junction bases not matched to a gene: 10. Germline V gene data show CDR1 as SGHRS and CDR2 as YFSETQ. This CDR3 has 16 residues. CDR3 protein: CASSSIPGQGMYEQYF. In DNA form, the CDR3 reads TGCGCCAGCAGCTCGATACCGGGACAGGGGATGTACGAGCAGTACTTC.

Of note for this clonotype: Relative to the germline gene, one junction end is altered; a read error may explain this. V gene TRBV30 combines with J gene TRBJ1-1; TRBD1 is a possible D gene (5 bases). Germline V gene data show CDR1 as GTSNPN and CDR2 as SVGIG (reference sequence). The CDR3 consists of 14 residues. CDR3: CAWSVPGRNTETFF. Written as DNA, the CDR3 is TGTGCCTGGAGTGTACCAGGGAGGAACACTGAAACTTTCTTT.

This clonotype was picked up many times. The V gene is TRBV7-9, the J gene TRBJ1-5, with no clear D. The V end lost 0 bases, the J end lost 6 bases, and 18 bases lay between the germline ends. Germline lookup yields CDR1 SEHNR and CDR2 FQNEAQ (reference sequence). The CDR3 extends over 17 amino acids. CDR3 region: CASSLAPPGVAGQPQHF. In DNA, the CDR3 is TGTGCCAGCAGCTTAGCGCCCCCAGGCGTCGCCGGTCAGCCCCAGCATTTT.

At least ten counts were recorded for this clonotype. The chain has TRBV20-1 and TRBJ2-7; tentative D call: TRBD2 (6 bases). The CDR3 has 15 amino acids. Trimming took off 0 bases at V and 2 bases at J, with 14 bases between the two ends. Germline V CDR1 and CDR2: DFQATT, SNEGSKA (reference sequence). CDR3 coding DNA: TGCAGTGCTAGAGATCTACTAGCTGCTACCTACGAGCAGTACTTC. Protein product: CSARDLLAATYEQYF.

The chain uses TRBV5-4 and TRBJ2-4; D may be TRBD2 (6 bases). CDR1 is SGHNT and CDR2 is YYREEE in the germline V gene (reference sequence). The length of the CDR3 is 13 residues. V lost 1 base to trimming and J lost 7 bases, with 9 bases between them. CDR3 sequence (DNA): TGTGCCAGCAGCTTGTCGGGAGTTAACATTCAGTACTTC. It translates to CASSLSGVNIQYF.

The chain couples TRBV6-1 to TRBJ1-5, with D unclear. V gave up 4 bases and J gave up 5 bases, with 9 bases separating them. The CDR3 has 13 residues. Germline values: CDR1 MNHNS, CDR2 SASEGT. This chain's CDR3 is CASSAISHQPQHF. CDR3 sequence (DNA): TGTGCCAGCAGTGCTATCTCCCATCAGCCCCAGCATTTT.

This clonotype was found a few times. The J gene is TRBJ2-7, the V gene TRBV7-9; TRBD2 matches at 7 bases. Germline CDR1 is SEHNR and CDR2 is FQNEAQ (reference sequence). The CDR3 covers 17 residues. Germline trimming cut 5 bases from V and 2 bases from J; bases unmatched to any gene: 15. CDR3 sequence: CASSGSGTEPLTYEQYF. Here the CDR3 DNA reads TGTGCCAGCAGCGGAAGCGGGACGGAACCTCTAACCTACGAGCAGTACTTC.

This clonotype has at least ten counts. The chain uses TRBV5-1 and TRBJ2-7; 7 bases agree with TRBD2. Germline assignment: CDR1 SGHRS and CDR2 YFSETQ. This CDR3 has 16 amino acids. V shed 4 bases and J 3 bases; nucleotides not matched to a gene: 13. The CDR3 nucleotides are TGCGCCAGCAGCGTCCCTCTAGCGGTGGGCCACTACGAGCAGTACTTC. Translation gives CASSVPLAVGHYEQYF. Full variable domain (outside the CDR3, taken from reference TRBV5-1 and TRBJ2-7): KAGVTQTPRYLIKTRGQQVTLSCSPISGHRSVSWYQQTPGQGLQFLFEYFSETQRNKGNFPGRFSGRQFSNSRSEMNVSTLELGDSALYLCASSVPLAVGHYEQYFGPGTRLTVT.

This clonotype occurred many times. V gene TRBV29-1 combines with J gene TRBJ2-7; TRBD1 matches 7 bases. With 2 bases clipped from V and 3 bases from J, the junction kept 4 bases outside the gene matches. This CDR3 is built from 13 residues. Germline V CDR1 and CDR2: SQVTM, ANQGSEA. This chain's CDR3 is CSVEYGTDYEQYF. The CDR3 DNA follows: TGCAGCGTTGAATACGGGACAGACTACGAGCAGTACTTC.

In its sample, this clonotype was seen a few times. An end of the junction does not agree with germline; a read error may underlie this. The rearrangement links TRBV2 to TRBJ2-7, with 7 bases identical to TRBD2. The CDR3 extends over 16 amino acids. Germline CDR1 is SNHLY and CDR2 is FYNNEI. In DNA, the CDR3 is TGTGCCAGCAGTGGGGGGGAGGGCCGTCCTCCCTACGAGCATTACTTC. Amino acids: CASSGGEGRPPYEHYF. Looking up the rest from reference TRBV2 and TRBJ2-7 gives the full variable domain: EPEVTQTPSHQVTQMGQEVILRCVPISNHLYFYWYRQILGQKVEFLVSFYNNEISEKSEIFDDQFSVERPDGSNFTLKIRSTKLEDSAMYFCASSGGEGRPPYEHYFGPGTRLTVT.

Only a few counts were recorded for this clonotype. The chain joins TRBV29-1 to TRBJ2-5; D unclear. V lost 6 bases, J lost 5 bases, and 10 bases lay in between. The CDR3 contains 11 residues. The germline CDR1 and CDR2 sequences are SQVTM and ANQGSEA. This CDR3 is CSVSGVETQYF. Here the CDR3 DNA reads TGCAGCGTGTCTGGCGTGGAGACCCAGTACTTC.

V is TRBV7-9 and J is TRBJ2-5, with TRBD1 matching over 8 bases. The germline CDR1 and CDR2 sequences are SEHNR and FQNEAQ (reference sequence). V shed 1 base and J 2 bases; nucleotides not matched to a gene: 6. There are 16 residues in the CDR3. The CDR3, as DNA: TGTGCCAGCAGCTTAGGACAGGGGATTTTACAAGAGACCCAGTACTTC. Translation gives CASSLGQGILQETQYF.

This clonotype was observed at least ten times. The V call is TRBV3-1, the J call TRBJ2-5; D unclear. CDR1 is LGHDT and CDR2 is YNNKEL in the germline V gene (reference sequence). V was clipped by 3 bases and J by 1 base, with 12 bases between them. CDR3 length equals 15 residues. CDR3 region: CASSQNHRAQETQYF. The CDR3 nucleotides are TGTGCCAGCAGCCAGAATCACCGCGCCCAAGAGACCCAGTACTTC.